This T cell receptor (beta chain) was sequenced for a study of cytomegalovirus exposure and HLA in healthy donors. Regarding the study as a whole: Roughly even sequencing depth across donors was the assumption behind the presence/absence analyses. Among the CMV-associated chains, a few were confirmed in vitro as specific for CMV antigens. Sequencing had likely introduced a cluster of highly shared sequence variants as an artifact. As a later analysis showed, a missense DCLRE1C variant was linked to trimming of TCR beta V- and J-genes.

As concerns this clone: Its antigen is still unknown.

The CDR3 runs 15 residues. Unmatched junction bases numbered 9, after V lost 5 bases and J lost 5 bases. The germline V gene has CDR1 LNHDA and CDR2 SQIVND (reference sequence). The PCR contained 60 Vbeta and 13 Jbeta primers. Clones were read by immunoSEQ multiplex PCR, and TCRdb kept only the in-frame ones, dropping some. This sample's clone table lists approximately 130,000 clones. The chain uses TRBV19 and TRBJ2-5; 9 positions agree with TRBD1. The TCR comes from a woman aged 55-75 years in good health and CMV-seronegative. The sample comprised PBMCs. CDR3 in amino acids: CASSPDRTGEETQYF. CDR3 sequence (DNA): TGTGCCAGTAGTCCGGACCGGACAGGGGAGGAGACCCAGTACTTC. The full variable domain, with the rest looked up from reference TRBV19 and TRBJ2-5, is DGGITQSPKYLFRKEGQNVTLSCEQNLNHDAMYWYRQDPGQGLRLIYYSQIVNDFQKGDIAEGYSVSREKKESFPLTVTSAQKNPTAFYLCASSPDRTGEETQYFGPGTRLLVL.